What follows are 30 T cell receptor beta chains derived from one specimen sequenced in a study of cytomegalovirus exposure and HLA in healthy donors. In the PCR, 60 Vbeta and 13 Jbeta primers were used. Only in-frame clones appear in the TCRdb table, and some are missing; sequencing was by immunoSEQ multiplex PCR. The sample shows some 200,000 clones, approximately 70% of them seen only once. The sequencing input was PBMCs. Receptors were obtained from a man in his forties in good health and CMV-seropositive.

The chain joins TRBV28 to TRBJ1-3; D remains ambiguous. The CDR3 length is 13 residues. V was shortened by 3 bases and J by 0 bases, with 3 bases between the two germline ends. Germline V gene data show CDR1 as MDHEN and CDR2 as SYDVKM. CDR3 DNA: TGTGCCAGCAGTTTCAGCTCTGGAAACACCATATATTTT. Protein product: CASSFSSGNTIYF.

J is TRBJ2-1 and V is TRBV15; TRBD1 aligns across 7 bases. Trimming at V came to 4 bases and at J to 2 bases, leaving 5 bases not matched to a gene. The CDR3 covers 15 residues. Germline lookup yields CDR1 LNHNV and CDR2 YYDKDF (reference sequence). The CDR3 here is CATSKQGPTYNEQFF. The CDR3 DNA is TGTGCCACCAGCAAACAGGGGCCAACCTACAATGAGCAGTTCTTC.

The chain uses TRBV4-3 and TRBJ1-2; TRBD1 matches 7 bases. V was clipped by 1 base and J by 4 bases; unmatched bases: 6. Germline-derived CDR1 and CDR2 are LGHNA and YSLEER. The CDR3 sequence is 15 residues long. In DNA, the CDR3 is TGCGCCAGCAGCCAAGTGGGACAGACTATCTATGGCTACACCTTC. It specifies CASSQVGQTIYGYTF.

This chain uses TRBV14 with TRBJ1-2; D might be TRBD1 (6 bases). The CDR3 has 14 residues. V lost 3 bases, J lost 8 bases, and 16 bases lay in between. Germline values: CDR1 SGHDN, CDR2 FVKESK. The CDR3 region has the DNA TGTGCCAGCAGCCAGGACAGTTCGGTCCTCGGCTACACCTTC. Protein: CASSQDSSVLGYTF.

In nucleotides, the CDR3 is TGTGCCAGCAGTTACCTCGGTGAAGCCGACTATGGCTACACCTTC. It translates to CASSYLGEADYGYTF. The chain employs TRBV6-6 and TRBJ1-2; no firm D call. CDR1 and CDR2 (germline): MNHNY, SVGAGI (reference sequence). This CDR3 has 15 residues. With 2 bases removed from V and 3 bases from J, the gap between germline ends came to 13 bases.

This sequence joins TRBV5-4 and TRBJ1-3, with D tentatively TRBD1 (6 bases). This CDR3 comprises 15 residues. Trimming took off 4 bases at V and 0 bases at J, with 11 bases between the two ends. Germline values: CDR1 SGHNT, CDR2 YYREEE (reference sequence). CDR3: CASSPDRYSGNTIYF. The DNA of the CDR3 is TGTGCCAGCAGCCCGGACAGATACTCTGGAAACACCATATATTTT.

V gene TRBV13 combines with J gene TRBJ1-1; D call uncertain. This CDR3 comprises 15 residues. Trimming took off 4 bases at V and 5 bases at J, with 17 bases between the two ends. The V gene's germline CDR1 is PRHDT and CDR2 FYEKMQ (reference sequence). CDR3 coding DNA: TGTGCCAGCAGCTCCCCTCGGAGTTCGAGAACTGAAGCTTTCTTT. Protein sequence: CASSSPRSSRTEAFF.

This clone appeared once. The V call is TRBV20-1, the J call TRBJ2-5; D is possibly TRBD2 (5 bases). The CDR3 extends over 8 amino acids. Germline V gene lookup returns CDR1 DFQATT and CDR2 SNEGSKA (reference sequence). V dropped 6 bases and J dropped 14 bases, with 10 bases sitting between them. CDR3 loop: CSASGLYF. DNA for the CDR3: TGCAGTGCCAGCGGCCTCTACTTC.

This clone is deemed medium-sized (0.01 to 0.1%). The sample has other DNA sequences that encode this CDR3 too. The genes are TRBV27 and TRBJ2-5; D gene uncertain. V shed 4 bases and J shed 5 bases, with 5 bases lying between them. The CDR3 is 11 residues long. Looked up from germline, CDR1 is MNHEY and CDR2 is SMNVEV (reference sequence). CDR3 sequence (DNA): TGTGCCAGCAGTTCGGAGGAGACCCAGTACTTC. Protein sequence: CASSSEETQYF.

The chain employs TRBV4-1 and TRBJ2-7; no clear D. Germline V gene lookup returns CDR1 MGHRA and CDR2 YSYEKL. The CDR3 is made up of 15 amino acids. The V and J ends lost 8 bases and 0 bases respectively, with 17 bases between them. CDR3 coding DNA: TGCGCCAGCCCGTCCGTCCTCATGAGCTCCTACGAGCAGTACTTC. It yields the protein CASPSVLMSSYEQYF.

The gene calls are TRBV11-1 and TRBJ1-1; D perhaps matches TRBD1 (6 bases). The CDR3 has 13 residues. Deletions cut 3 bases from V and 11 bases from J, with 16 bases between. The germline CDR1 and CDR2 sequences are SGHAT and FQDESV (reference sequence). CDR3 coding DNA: TGTGCCAGCAGCTTCAAGACAGGTAGTGCTGCTTTCTTT. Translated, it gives CASSFKTGSAAFF. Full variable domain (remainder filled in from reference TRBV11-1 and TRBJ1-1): EAEVAQSPRYKITEKSQAVAFWCDPISGHATLYWYRQILGQGPELLVQFQDESVVDDSQLPKDRFSAERLKGVDSTLKIQPAELGDSAMYLCASSFKTGSAAFFGQGTRLTVV.

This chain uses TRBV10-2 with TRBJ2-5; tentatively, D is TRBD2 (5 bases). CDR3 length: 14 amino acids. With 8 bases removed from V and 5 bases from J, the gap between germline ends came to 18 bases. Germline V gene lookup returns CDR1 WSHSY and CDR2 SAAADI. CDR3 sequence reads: CASRRLRAEETQYF. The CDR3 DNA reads TGCGCCAGCCGGCGGCTGAGAGCGGAGGAGACCCAGTACTTC.

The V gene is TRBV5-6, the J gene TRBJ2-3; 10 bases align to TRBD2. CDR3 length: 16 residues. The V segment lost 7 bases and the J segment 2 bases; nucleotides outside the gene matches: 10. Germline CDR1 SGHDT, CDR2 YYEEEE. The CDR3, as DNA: TGTGCCAGCGGCTCAACTAGCGGGGATTACACAGATACGCAGTATTTT. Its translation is CASGSTSGDYTDTQYF.

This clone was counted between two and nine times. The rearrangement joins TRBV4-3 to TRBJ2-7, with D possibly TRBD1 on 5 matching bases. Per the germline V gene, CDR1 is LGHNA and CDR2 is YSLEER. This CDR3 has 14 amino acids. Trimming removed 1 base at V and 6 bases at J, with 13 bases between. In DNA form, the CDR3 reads TGCGCCAGCAGCCAAGGGTCAGGGTGGGGCGAGCAGTACTTC. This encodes CASSQGSGWGEQYF.

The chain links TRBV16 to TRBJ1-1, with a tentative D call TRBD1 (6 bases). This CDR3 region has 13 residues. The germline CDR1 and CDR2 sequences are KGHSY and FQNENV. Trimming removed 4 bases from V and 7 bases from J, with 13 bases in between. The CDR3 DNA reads TGTGCCAGCAGCCTAGGGGGGGGAGGTGAAGCTTTCTTT. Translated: CASSLGGGGEAFF.

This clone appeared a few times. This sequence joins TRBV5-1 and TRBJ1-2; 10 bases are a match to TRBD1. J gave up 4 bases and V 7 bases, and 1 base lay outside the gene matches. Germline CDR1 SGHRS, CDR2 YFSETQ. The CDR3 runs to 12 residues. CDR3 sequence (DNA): TGCGCCAGCGGGGACAGGGGCTATGGCTACACCTTC. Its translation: CASGDRGYGYTF.

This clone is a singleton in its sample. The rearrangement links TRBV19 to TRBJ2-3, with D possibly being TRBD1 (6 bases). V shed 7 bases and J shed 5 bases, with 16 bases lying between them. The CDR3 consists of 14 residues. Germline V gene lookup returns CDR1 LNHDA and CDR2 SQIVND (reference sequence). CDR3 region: CASTPGEGVDTQYF. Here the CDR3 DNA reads TGTGCCAGTACCCCCGGAGAGGGGGTAGATACGCAGTATTTT.

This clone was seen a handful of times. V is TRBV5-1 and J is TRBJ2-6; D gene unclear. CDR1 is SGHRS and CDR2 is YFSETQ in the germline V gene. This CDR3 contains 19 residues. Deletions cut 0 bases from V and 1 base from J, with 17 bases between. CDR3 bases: TGCGCCAGCAGCTTGGAACCCAACCTAGGAATATCTGGGGCCAACGTCCTGACTTTC. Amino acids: CASSLEPNLGISGANVLTF.

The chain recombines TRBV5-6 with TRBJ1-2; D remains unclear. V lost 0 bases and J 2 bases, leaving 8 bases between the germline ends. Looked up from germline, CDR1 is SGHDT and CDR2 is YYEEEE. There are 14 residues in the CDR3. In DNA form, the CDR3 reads TGTGCCAGCAGCTTGGTCCGCGTAAACTATGGCTACACCTTC. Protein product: CASSLVRVNYGYTF.

CDR3 protein: CASSSGGFRETQYF. CDR3 DNA sequence: TGTGCCAGCAGCTCGGGGGGCTTTCGGGAGACCCAGTACTTC. J is TRBJ2-5 and V is TRBV7-2; D is perhaps TRBD2 (7 bases). CDR1 is SGHTA and CDR2 is FQGNSA in the germline V gene. Trimming stripped 4 bases from V and 5 bases from J, with 14 bases between. CDR3 length equals 14 residues.

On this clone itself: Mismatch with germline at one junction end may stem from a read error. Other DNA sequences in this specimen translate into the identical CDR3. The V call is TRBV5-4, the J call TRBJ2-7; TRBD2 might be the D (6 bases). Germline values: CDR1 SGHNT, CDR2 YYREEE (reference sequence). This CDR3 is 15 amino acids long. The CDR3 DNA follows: TGCGCCAGCAGCCCCACACGGGGATTCGGAGGGGAGCAGTACTTC. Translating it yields CASSPTRGFGGEQYF.

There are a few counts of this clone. The CDR3: CASSPGEGAIGYTF. CDR3 DNA sequence: TGTGCCAGCTCACCAGGGGAAGGGGCTATCGGCTACACCTTC. The chain recombines TRBV18 with TRBJ1-2; possibly TRBD1 for D (5 bases). The germline V gene encodes CDR1 KGHSH and CDR2 LQKENI. V lost 2 bases, J lost 8 bases, and 15 bases lay in between. This CDR3 has 14 residues.

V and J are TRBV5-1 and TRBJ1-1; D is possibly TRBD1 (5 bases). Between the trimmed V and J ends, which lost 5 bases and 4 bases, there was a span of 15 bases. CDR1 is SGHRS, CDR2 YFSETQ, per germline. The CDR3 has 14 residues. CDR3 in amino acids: CASSFHTGTTEAFF. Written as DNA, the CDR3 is TGCGCCAGCAGTTTCCATACAGGTACCACTGAAGCTTTCTTT. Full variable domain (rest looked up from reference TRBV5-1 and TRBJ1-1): KAGVTQTPRYLIKTRGQQVTLSCSPISGHRSVSWYQQTPGQGLQFLFEYFSETQRNKGNFPGRFSGRQFSNSRSEMNVSTLELGDSALYLCASSFHTGTTEAFFGQGTRLTVV.

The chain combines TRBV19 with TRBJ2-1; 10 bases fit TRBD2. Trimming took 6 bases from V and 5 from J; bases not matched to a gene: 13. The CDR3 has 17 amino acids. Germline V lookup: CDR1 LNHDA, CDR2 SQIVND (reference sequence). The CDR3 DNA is TGTGCCAGTAGAAGGGTTTCACTAGCGGGGCCCGACAATGAGCAGTTCTTC. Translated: CASRRVSLAGPDNEQFF.

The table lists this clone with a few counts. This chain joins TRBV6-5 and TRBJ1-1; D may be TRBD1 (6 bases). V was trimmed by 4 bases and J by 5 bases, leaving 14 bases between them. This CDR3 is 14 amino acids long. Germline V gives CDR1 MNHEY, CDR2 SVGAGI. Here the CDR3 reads CASSSAGRGTEAFF. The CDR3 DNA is TGTGCCAGCAGTTCAGCAGGGAGGGGGACTGAAGCTTTCTTT.

CDR3 residues: CAISETEQGHEQYF. The CDR3 DNA sequence: TGTGCCATCAGTGAGACCGAACAGGGGCACGAGCAGTACTTC. The chain is built from TRBV10-3 and TRBJ2-7, with 7 nucleotides matching TRBD1. The CDR3 loop spans 14 amino acids. The V gene's germline CDR1 is ENHRY and CDR2 SYGVKD. The V and J ends lost 2 bases and 5 bases, in that order; junction bases with no gene match: 6.

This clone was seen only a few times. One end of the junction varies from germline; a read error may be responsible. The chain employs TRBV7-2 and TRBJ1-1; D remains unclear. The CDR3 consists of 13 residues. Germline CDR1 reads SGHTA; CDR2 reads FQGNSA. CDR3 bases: TGCGCCAGCAGCCAAGCAGGGAACACTGAAGCTTTCTTT. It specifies CASSQAGNTEAFF.

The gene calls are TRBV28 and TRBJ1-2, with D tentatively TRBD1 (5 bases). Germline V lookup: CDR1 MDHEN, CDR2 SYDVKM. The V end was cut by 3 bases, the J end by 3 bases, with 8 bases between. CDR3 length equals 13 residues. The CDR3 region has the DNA TGTGCCAGCAGTTTGGGGGGTCACTATGGCTACACCTTC. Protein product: CASSLGGHYGYTF.

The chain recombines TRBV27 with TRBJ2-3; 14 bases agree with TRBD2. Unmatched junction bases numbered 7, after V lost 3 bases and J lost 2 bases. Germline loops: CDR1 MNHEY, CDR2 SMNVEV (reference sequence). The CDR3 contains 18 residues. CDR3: CASSFGLAGGRNTDTQYF. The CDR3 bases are TGTGCCAGCAGTTTCGGACTAGCGGGGGGCCGAAACACAGATACGCAGTATTTT.

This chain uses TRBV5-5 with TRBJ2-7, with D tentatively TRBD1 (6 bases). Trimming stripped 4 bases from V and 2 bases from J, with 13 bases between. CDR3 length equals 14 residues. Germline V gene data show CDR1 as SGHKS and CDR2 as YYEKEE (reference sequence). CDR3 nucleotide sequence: TGTGCCAGCAGCAACCCCGGGACAACCTACGAGCAGTACTTC. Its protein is CASSNPGTTYEQYF.